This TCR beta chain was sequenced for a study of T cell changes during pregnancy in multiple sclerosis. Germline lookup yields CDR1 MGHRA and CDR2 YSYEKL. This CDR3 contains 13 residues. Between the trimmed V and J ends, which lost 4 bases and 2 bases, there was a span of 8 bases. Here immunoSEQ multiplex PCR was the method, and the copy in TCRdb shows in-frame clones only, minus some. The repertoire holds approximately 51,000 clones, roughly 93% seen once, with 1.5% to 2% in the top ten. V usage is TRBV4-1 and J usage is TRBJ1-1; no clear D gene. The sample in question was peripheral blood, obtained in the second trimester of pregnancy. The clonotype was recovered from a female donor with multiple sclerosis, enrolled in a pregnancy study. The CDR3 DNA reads TGCGCCAGCAGCCCCGACTTCAACACTGAAGCTTTCTTT. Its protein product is CASSPDFNTEAFF.